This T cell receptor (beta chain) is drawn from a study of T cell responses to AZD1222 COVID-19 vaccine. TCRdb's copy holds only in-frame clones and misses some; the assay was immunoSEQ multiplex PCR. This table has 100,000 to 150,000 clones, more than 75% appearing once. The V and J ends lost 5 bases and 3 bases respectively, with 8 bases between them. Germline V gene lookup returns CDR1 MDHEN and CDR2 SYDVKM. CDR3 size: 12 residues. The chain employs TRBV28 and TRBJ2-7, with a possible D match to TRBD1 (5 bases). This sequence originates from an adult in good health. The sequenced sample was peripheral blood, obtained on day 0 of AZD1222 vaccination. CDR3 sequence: CASSPRVYEQYF. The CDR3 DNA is TGTGCCAGCAGTCCCAGGGTCTACGAGCAGTACTTC.